The sequence of this TCR beta chain was determined in a study of T cell responses to AZD1222 COVID-19 vaccine. On this clone: The antigen is not known.

Only in-frame clones appear in the TCRdb table, and some are missing; sequencing was by immunoSEQ multiplex PCR. Seen here are approximately 210,000 clones, about nine tenths observed once, and the top ten hold around 3.6%. Overall study findings and caveats: Seropositive AZD1222 recipients at baseline numbered only six or seven. Vaccine-associated CD4 TCRs ranged over spike, dominating at 160-218 and 743-854. Donors were largely white British and mainly female; clonal diversity was possibly underestimated. Repertoire collection took place solely once the T cell response had peaked.

The receptor was derived from an adult who received the AZD1222 COVID-19 vaccine. Sample: peripheral blood, taken 28 days after the second AZD1222 dose.

The CDR3 sequence: CASSSNLGLAGGPRWQYF. The CDR3 bases are TGTGCCAGCAGCTCAAACCTCGGACTAGCGGGAGGGCCGAGGTGGCAGTACTTC. This sequence joins TRBV11-2 and TRBJ2-7, with TRBD2 matching over 15 bases. V was pared by 4 bases and J by 9 bases, with 16 bases of the junction left unmatched. CDR3 length: 18 amino acids. Germline V lookup: CDR1 SGHAT, CDR2 FQNNGV.